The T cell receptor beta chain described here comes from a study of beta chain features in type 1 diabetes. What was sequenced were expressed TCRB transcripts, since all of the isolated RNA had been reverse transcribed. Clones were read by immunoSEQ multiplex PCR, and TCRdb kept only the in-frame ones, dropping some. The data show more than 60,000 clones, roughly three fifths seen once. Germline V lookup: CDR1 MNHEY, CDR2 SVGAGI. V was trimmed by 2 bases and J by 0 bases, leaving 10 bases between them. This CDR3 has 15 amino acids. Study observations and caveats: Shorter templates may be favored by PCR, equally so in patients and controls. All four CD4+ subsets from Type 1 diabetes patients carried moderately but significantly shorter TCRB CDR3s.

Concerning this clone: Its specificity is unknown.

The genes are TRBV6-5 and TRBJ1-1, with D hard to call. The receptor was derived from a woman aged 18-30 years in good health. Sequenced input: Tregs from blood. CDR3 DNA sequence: TGTGCCAGCAGTTACGATGGTAGCATGAACACTGAAGCTTTCTTT. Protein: CASSYDGSMNTEAFF.